This paragraph reports one TCR beta chain. Its antigen remains unknown. CDR1 and CDR2 (germline): MNHNS, SASEGT. V gave up 0 bases and J gave up 1 base, with 13 bases separating them. The CDR3 has 17 residues. The sample originates from a study of cytomegalovirus exposure and HLA in healthy donors. Whole-study results and caveats: HLA-A and HLA-B allele assignments for most subjects were reportedly predicted accurately using TCR beta sequences. Later analysis showed most CMV-associated TCR beta chains appearing HLA-restricted. Follow-up analysis later connected one missense variant in DCLRE1C with trimming of TCR beta V- and J-genes.

It was with 60 Vbeta and 13 Jbeta primers that the PCR ran. TCRdb's copy holds only in-frame clones and misses some; the assay was immunoSEQ multiplex PCR. Of approximately 160,000 clones in the sample, approximately 81% are singletons; the top ten hold 0.38%. The receptor comes from a boy between 2 and 15 years old in good health and CMV-seronegative. The specimen was PBMCs. The chain has TRBV6-1 and TRBJ2-1; TRBD2 might be the D (6 bases). The CDR3 nucleotides read TGTGCCAGCAGTGAAGCGGCAGGGCGGGGTTCCTACAATGAGCAGTTCTTC. Residues: CASSEAAGRGSYNEQFF.